A selection of T cell receptor beta chains follows, all from one sample in a study of control samples from healthy donors and cancer patients. Assay used: immunoSEQ multiplex PCR; TCRdb lists only in-frame clones, some missing. This sample carries 94,000 or so clones, about 81% of them seen once, and the ten largest clones take about 36%. The specimen sequenced was PBMCs. Receptors were obtained from a man between 65 and 85 years old with lung cancer. Each CDR3 is given with its conserved first and last residue. D genes are given only for firm matches. Rows give clone size only sometimes, using once, few, many, or a class for an expanded clone.

j_call | v_call | clone_size | d_call | cdr3_aa | cdr3_nt
TRBJ2-1 | TRBV2 | NA | NA | CASRFTQGGEQFF | TGTGCCAGCAGGTTCACACAGGGTGGTGAGCAGTTCTTC
TRBJ2-7 | TRBV10-2 | NA | TRBD1 | CASSVGRQGSEQYF | TGCGCCAGCAGTGTGGGGCGACAGGGCAGCGAGCAGTACTTC
TRBJ1-1 | TRBV18 | NA | TRBD1 | CASSPRTGSAMNTEAFF | TGTGCCAGCTCACCAAGGACAGGGTCGGCTATGAACACTGAAGCTTTCTTT
TRBJ1-2 | TRBV28 | once | NA | CASGGQLSPNYGYTF | TGTGCCTCTGGTGGACAGCTAAGCCCTAACTATGGCTACACCTTC
TRBJ1-6 | TRBV7-9 | few | NA | CASSAAGNSPLHF | TGTGCCAGCAGCGCTGCGGGAAATTCACCCCTCCACTTT
TRBJ2-1 | TRBV24-1 | NA | NA | CATSDKGGGARNEQFF | TGTGCCACCAGTGATAAGGGGGGGGGCGCTCGCAATGAGCAGTTCTTC
TRBJ2-1 | TRBV30 | few | TRBD2 | CAWSVSLAGGFEQFF | TGTGCCTGGAGTGTATCTCTAGCGGGGGGTTTTGAGCAGTTCTTC
TRBJ2-3 | TRBV5-6 | NA | TRBD1 | CASNYRGGTDTQYF | TGTGCCAGCAATTACAGGGGTGGAACAGATACGCAGTATTTT
TRBJ1-6 | TRBV6-5 | few | NA | CASTGLRNNSPLHF | TGTGCCAGCACGGGGCTACGGAATAATTCACCCCTCCACTTT
TRBJ1-3 | TRBV7-6 | few | TRBD1 | CASSSTGAKPGNTIYF | TGTGCCAGCAGCTCGACAGGGGCGAAACCTGGAAACACCATATATTTT
TRBJ2-7 | TRBV21-1 | NA | NA | CASSNPQDRGPSYEQYF | TGTGCCAGCAGCAACCCGCAGGACAGGGGGCCTTCCTACGAGCAGTACTTC
TRBJ1-6 | TRBV5-1 | once | TRBD1 | CASSYSGTGGNGGDSPLHF | TGCGCCAGCAGCTATTCCGGGACAGGGGGCAACGGGGGCGATTCACCCCTCCACTTT
TRBJ2-2 | TRBV6-6 | NA | TRBD1 | CASRTQGLPNTGELFF | TGTGCCAGCAGAACACAGGGGTTGCCGAACACCGGGGAGCTGTTTTTT
TRBJ1-1 | TRBV10-3 | NA | NA | CAILKDTEAFF | TGTGCCATCCTCAAGGATACTGAAGCTTTCTTT
TRBJ2-2 | TRBV19 | NA | NA | CASRTVNTGELFF | TGTGCCAGTAGGACAGTGAACACCGGGGAGCTGTTTTTT
TRBJ2-7 | TRBV4-3 | NA | TRBD2 | CASSQDGGDSRYEQYF | TGCGCCAGCAGCCAAGATGGGGGGGATAGCCGGTACGAGCAGTACTTC
TRBJ1-2 | TRBV25-1 | NA | NA | CASTGAPTHTSGYTF | TGTGCCAGCACCGGGGCCCCTACTCACACGAGTGGCTACACCTTC
TRBJ1-2 | TRBV7-9 | NA | NA | CASSSTYRARHYGYTF | TGTGCCAGCAGTTCGACTTACAGGGCGCGGCATTATGGCTACACCTTC
TRBJ1-1 | TRBV30 | NA | NA | CAWSGIGEAFF | TGTGCCTGGAGTGGTATAGGTGAAGCTTTCTTT
TRBJ1-2 | TRBV19 | NA | TRBD1 | CASSPGTGTGVGYTF | TGTGCCAGTAGTCCCGGGACAGGGACAGGGGTTGGCTACACCTTC
TRBJ1-3 | TRBV4-3 | NA | NA | CASSQQQGFSSGNTIYF | TGCGCCAGCAGCCAACAACAGGGTTTTAGCTCTGGAAACACCATATATTTT
TRBJ2-7 | TRBV6-2/TRBV6-3 | NA | TRBD2 | CASSYRLAGISYEQYF | TGTGCCAGCAGTTACCGCCTAGCGGGGATCTCCTACGAGCAGTACTTC
TRBJ2-7 | TRBV15 | NA | NA | CATSRDKQFEVEQYF | TGTGCCACCAGCAGAGATAAGCAGTTTGAGGTCGAGCAGTACTTC
TRBJ2-1 | TRBV9 | NA | TRBD2 | CASSVLGLAGGITYNEQFF | TGTGCCAGCAGCGTACTTGGCCTAGCGGGGGGAATCACCTACAATGAGCAGTTCTTC
TRBJ2-3 | TRBV12-2 | NA | NA | CASRLGPRDRGAADTQYF | TGTGCAAGTCGCTTAGGACCCCGGGACCGGGGTGCGGCAGATACGCAGTATTTT
TRBJ1-4 | TRBV30 | NA | NA | CAWSVQARGEKLFF | TGTGCCTGGAGTGTACAGGCCCGAGGTGAAAAACTGTTTTTT
TRBJ2-3 | TRBV19 | NA | NA | CASSPTLYPALAYF | TGTGCCAGTAGTCCGACCCTCTACCCCGCTCTGGCGTATTTT
TRBJ1-5 | TRBV4-2 | few | NA | CASSDTSSQGNQPQHF | TGTGCCAGCAGCGATACGTCCTCCCAGGGCAATCAGCCCCAGCATTTT
TRBJ1-2 | TRBV5-5 | NA | TRBD1 | CASSWTGWYGYTF | TGTGCCAGCAGCTGGACAGGATGGTATGGCTACACCTTC
TRBJ1-6 | TRBV25-1 | NA | NA | CASRDNNSPLHF | TGTGCCAGCAGGGATAATAATTCACCCCTCCACTTT
TRBJ1-5 | TRBV7-2 | NA | NA | CASSLGTYNQPQHF | TGTGCCAGCAGCCTCGGGACCTACAATCAGCCCCAGCATTTT
TRBJ2-2 | TRBV29-1 | few | NA | CSVDRDYTGELFF | TGCAGCGTTGATAGGGATTACACCGGGGAGCTGTTTTTT
TRBJ2-1 | TRBV3-1/TRBV3-2 | NA | TRBD2 | CASSPQRGSYNEQFF | TGTGCCAGCAGCCCCCAGCGGGGCTCCTACAATGAGCAGTTCTTC
TRBJ1-5 | TRBV6-6 | NA | TRBD1 | CASSDRQGGSNQPQHF | TGTGCCAGCAGCGATCGACAGGGTGGGAGCAATCAGCCCCAGCATTTT
TRBJ2-1 | TRBV12-3/TRBV12-4 | NA | NA | CASSPGAPQFF | TGTGCCAGCAGCCCCGGGGCACCTCAGTTCTTC
TRBJ2-1 | TRBV11-2 | NA | NA | CASSFSAGLARRYNEQFF | TGTGCCAGCAGCTTCTCGGCTGGGCTAGCTCGTCGGTACAATGAGCAGTTCTTC
TRBJ1-5 | TRBV19 | once | NA | CASTQRRGRGDQPQHF | TGTGCCAGTACCCAAAGGCGAGGAAGAGGGGATCAGCCCCAGCATTTT
TRBJ2-7 | TRBV23-1 | NA | NA | CASSNKLGGLSEQYF | TGCGCCAGCAGCAACAAACTCGGGGGGCTTTCCGAGCAGTACTTC
TRBJ2-7 | TRBV18 | NA | TRBD1 | CASSVSGTGGNEQYF | TGTGCCAGCTCCGTTTCCGGGACAGGGGGAAACGAGCAGTACTTC
TRBJ1-4 | TRBV4-1 | NA | TRBD1 | CASSQVQGANEKLFF | TGCGCCAGCAGCCAAGTTCAGGGGGCGAACGAAAAACTGTTTTTT
TRBJ2-6 | TRBV18 | NA | NA | CASSPRDRPFSGANVLTF | TGTGCCAGCTCACCACGTGACAGGCCATTCTCTGGGGCCAACGTCCTGACTTTC
TRBJ2-4 | TRBV27 | NA | NA | CASTLAKNIQYF | TGTGCCAGCACTCTAGCCAAAAACATTCAGTACTTC
TRBJ2-5 | TRBV25-1 | NA | NA | CASRYRQETQYF | TGTGCCAGCAGATACAGGCAAGAGACCCAGTACTTC
TRBJ1-1 | TRBV11-2 | NA | NA | CASSLARGGRSTEAFF | TGTGCCAGCAGCTTAGCTCGGGGGGGAAGGAGCACTGAAGCTTTCTTT
TRBJ2-3 | TRBV9 | NA | NA | CASSVTDGGRTDTQYF | TGTGCCAGCAGCGTAACGGACGGAGGGCGCACAGATACGCAGTATTTT